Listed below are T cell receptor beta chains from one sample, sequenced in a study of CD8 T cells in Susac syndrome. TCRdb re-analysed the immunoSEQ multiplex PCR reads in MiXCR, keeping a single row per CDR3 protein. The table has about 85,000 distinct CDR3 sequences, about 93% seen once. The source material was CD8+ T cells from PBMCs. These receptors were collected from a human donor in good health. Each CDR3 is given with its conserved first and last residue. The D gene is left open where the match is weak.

CASSLTLPTQYF	TGTGCCAGCAGCTTGACTCTTCCCACCCAGTACTTC	TRBV7-8	TRBJ2-7	-
CSASHGGLYEQYF	TGCAGTGCTTCCCACGGGGGGCTATACGAGCAGTACTTC	TRBV20-1	TRBJ2-7	-
CASRPMSSYNSPLHF	TGTGCCAGCAGACCAATGAGCTCCTATAATTCACCCCTCCACTTT	TRBV27	TRBJ1-6	-
CASNFPGEQYF	TGTGCCAGCAATTTCCCGGGGGAGCAGTACTTC	TRBV27	TRBJ2-7	-
CASSQPRVWDTDAQYF	TGCGCCAGCAGCCAGCCTCGGGTTTGGGACACAGATGCGCAGTATTTT	TRBV4-1	TRBJ2-3	-
CASLRTGDYNEQFF	TGTGCCAGCCTGCGGACAGGGGACTACAATGAGCAGTTCTTC	TRBV5-4	TRBJ2-1	TRBD1
CASSLGGLAGPLHSTDTQYF	TGTGCCAGCAGTTTGGGGGGACTAGCGGGACCCCTCCATAGCACAGATACGCAGTATTTT	TRBV27	TRBJ2-3	TRBD2
CATSSENRAGYTF	TGTGCCACCAGCAGTGAGAACAGGGCTGGCTACACCTTC	TRBV15	TRBJ1-2	-
CASTLDEAPANEKLFF	TGTGCCAGCACCCTTGATGAGGCGCCGGCTAATGAAAAACTGTTTTTT	TRBV7-9	TRBJ1-4	-
CASSRVGGDGTEAFF	TGTGCCAGCAGTAGGGTAGGGGGCGATGGCACTGAAGCTTTCTTT	TRBV27	TRBJ1-1	TRBD1
CASSSGYNEQFF	TGTGCCAGCAGTTCTGGGTACAATGAGCAGTTCTTC	TRBV5-4	TRBJ2-1	-
CASSKRGTDTQYF	TGTGCCAGCAGCAAACGAGGAACAGATACGCAGTATTTT	TRBV9	TRBJ2-3	-
CASSLLVGQETQYF	TGTGCCAGCAGCCTACTAGTGGGGCAAGAGACCCAGTACTTC	TRBV13	TRBJ2-5	-
CAWRPQGEAFF	TGTGCCTGGAGGCCCCAGGGGGAAGCTTTCTTT	TRBV30	TRBJ1-1	-
CSVTLPGVTSTDTQYF	TGCAGCGTCACCCTTCCGGGGGTAACTAGCACAGATACGCAGTATTTT	TRBV29-1	TRBJ2-3	-
CASSEEERALHEQFF	TGTGCCAGCAGTGAAGAGGAGCGGGCGCTCCATGAGCAGTTCTTC	TRBV2	TRBJ2-1	-
CASSPTDPEQYF	TGTGCCAGCAGTCCAACAGATCCCGAGCAGTACTTC	TRBV6-2/TRBV6-3	TRBJ2-7	-
CASSASRADHTGELFF	TGTGCCAGCAGCGCTTCGAGGGCGGACCACACCGGGGAGCTGTTTTTT	TRBV9	TRBJ2-2	-
CASSPTGGETQYF	TGTGCCAGCAGCCCGACAGGGGGAGAGACCCAGTACTTC	TRBV5-6	TRBJ2-5	TRBD1